The present T cell receptor (beta chain) was sequenced within a study of identical twins. Template switching added a universal primer site; cDNA carried unique molecular identifiers. MiXCR, applied by TCRdb to the 5' RACE reads, yields one record per CDR3 protein. This sample has 200,000 to 300,000 distinct CDR3 sequences, with 6% to 8.5% found just once. The CDR3 spans 12 residues. V was clipped by 7 bases and J by 7 bases, with 16 bases between them. Germline CDR1 reads SQVTM; CDR2 reads ANQGSEA. Ten or more counts support this clonotype. The same sample was also studied in work on yellow fever vaccine responses in identical twins. From that paper: The T cell response to vaccination in identical twins was reportedly partly convergent and partly personalized.

This TCR was recovered from a woman aged 18-29 years in good health. The sample taken for sequencing was CD8+ T cells sorted from blood. The V and J genes are TRBV29-1 and TRBJ2-5, with D possibly matching TRBD2 (5 bases). The CDR3 sequence: CSAKRGWGTQYF. CDR3 bases: TGCAGCGCCAAACGGGGTTGGGGGACCCAGTACTTC.